One and the same sample provided the 23 T cell receptor beta chains below, sequenced in a study of response to subunit inactivated influenza vaccine. In TCRdb, the RT-PCR reads were re-called with MiXCR into one record per CDR3 protein. The sample lists about 800,000 distinct CDR3 sequences; about 20% were seen once. This sample comprised PBMCs from blood, obtained roughly 5 days after vaccination. The source is a man aged 45-60 years who received an inactivated influenza vaccine.

V gene TRBV21-1 combines with J gene TRBJ2-1; the table's TRBD1 call for D was not verified on the DNA. TRBV21-1 is a pseudogene segment. There are 15 residues in the CDR3. In DNA, the CDR3 is TGTGCCAGCAGCAAGGCGGGACAGGGTGAAAATGAGCAGTTCTTC. This translates into CASSKAGQGENEQFF.

Only a few counts were recorded for this clonotype. The rearrangement uses TRBV5-1 and TRBJ2-7, with TRBD2 matching over 11 bases. There are 14 residues in the CDR3. V dropped 4 bases and J dropped 7; count of bases not matched to a gene: 7. Germline V gene lookup returns CDR1 SGHRS and CDR2 YFSETQ. CDR3 loop: CASSELAGALEQYF. The CDR3 nucleotides read TGCGCCAGCAGCGAACTAGCGGGAGCCTTGGAGCAGTACTTC.

This clonotype was seen more than once but under ten times. CDR3 loop: CASRFGTGVDYNEQFF. CDR3 sequence (DNA): TGCGCCAGCAGGTTCGGGACAGGGGTAGACTACAATGAGCAGTTCTTC. This chain uses TRBV5-1 with TRBJ2-1; the match to TRBD1 covers 10 bases. The CDR3 has 16 amino acids. CDR1 and CDR2 from the germline V gene are SGHRS and YFSETQ. V lost 5 bases, J lost 3 bases, and 8 bases stayed unmatched.

The chain uses TRBV4-2 and TRBJ1-2; 8 bases fit TRBD1. This CDR3 spans 16 amino acids. Germline CDR1 and CDR2: LGHNA and YNFKEQ. V trimming: 0 bases; J trimming: 8 bases; junction bases outside the gene matches: 11. The CDR3 loop is CASSQDGPQGAGGYTF. The CDR3 coding sequence is TGTGCCAGCAGCCAAGATGGCCCTCAGGGGGCGGGCGGCTACACCTTC.

The chain employs TRBV6-5 and TRBJ2-2; 7 bases match TRBD1. The CDR3 has 16 amino acids. Germline V gives CDR1 MNHEY, CDR2 SVGAGI. V dropped 1 base and J dropped 3; count of bases not matched to a gene: 5. The CDR3 protein is CASSYYPDRDTGELFF. CDR3 in DNA: TGTGCCAGCAGTTACTACCCCGACAGGGACACCGGGGAGCTGTTTTTT.

This clonotype was detected a few times. The chain couples TRBV4-3 to TRBJ2-5; 9 bases are a match to TRBD2. Germline loops: CDR1 LGHNA, CDR2 YSLEER. The ends lost 0 bases at V and 1 base at J; junction bases unmatched: 3. The CDR3 sequence is 16 residues long. In DNA, the CDR3 is TGCGCCAGCAGCCAAGAAACTAGCGGGTTCCAAGAGACCCAGTACTTC. As protein: CASSQETSGFQETQYF.

J is TRBJ2-7 and V is TRBV5-1, with 9 nucleotides matching TRBD2. The CDR3 sequence is 14 residues long. Germline CDR1 SGHRS, CDR2 YFSETQ. The V gene end was trimmed by 7 bases and the J gene end by 2 bases; junction bases not matched to a gene: 7. The CDR3 bases are TGCGCCAGCGCTAATAGCGGGGGAGCCTACGAGCAGTACTTC. Amino acids: CASANSGGAYEQYF.

This clonotype has only a few counts. The V call is TRBV20-1, the J call TRBJ2-5; 15 bases are shared with TRBD2. V dropped 3 bases and J dropped 2; count of bases not matched to a gene: 4. This CDR3 spans 16 amino acids. Germline V gene sequence: CDR1 DFQATT, CDR2 SNEGSKA (reference sequence). CDR3 in amino acids: CSARGTSGRRQETQYF. The CDR3 DNA reads as TGCAGTGCTAGGGGGACTAGCGGGAGGAGGCAAGAGACCCAGTACTTC.

Many counts were recorded for this clonotype. The V gene is TRBV20-1, the J gene TRBJ2-7; tentative D call: TRBD2 (5 bases). Looked up from germline, CDR1 is DFQATT and CDR2 is SNEGSKA (reference sequence). Trimming took 0 bases from V and 4 from J, leaving 10 bases between them. This CDR3 contains 13 residues. CDR3 nucleotides: TGCAGTGCTAGAGATACTAGGAGATACGAGCAGTACTTC. Translating gives CSARDTRRYEQYF.

The V and J genes are TRBV6-2 or TRBV6-3 and TRBJ1-1; no clear D. V was clipped by 2 bases and J by 4 bases, with 11 bases between them. This CDR3 region has 14 residues. Germline CDR1 MNHEY, CDR2 SVGEGT. CDR3 loop: CASSYGKIRTEAFF. The CDR3 DNA sequence: TGTGCCAGCAGTTACGGGAAAATCCGCACTGAAGCTTTCTTT.

This clonotype occurred a few times. The rearrangement uses TRBV7-9 and TRBJ1-1; D possibly corresponds to TRBD1 (5 bases). Trimming stripped 0 bases from V and 7 bases from J, with 12 bases between. From germline, CDR1 is SEHNR and CDR2 FQNEAQ (reference sequence). The CDR3 length is 14 residues. CDR3 protein: CASSLALGGVEAFF. In DNA form, the CDR3 reads TGTGCCAGCAGCTTAGCCTTGGGGGGAGTTGAAGCTTTCTTT.

This clonotype was observed many times. The chain links TRBV12-3 or TRBV12-4 to TRBJ2-7; D is uncertain. The CDR3 consists of 13 residues. Trimming removed 5 bases from V and 7 bases from J, with 15 bases in between. CDR3 DNA: TGTGCCAGCAGTCCGGGTTTCCCTCGAGAGCAGTACTTC. Its translation: CASSPGFPREQYF.

This sequence joins TRBV7-3 and TRBJ2-1; TRBD2 matches at 12 bases. The CDR3 runs 19 residues. Germline assignment: CDR1 SGHTA and CDR2 FQGTGA. V was clipped by 4 bases and J by 5 bases; unmatched bases: 15. DNA for the CDR3: TGTGCCAGCAGCTCTAGCGGGAGGGCCGGGTGGGACAAGGACAATGAGCAGTTCTTC. Translation: CASSSSGRAGWDKDNEQFF.

The V call is TRBV10-3, the J call TRBJ2-3; D uncertain. Trimming stripped 5 bases from V and 4 bases from J, with 4 bases between. The germline V gene has CDR1 ENHRY and CDR2 SYGVKD. The CDR3 is 11 amino acids. DNA of the CDR3: TGTGCCATCAGTAAAGCAGATACGCAGTATTTT. Its protein is CAISKADTQYF.

In its sample, this clonotype was seen a few times. This chain uses TRBV10-3 with TRBJ2-1; no clear D gene. The CDR3 has 15 residues. Trimming stripped 4 bases from V and 5 bases from J, with 15 bases between. CDR1 ENHRY and CDR2 SYGVKD come from the germline V gene. Here the CDR3 DNA reads TGTGCCATCAGTGCGGGCGGTAATTTAGACAATGAGCAGTTCTTC. Amino acid sequence: CAISAGGNLDNEQFF.

The chain couples TRBV10-2 to TRBJ2-1, with 10 bases lining up with TRBD1. The V segment lost 6 bases and the J segment 10 bases; nucleotides outside the gene matches: 6. Germline-derived CDR1 and CDR2 are WSHSY and SAAADI. The CDR3 has 13 amino acids. CDR3 loop: CASRKTGGGEQFF. The CDR3 DNA reads TGCGCCAGCAGGAAGACAGGGGGCGGGGAGCAGTTCTTC.

The chain couples TRBV7-9 to TRBJ2-2; 9 nucleotides line up with TRBD1. This CDR3 is built from 16 residues. V lost 4 bases and J lost 3; bases outside the gene matches: 6. CDR1 and CDR2 from the germline V gene are SEHNR and FQNEAQ (reference sequence). The CDR3 DNA reads as TGTGCCAGCAGCTCCTACAGGGGGCCCGACACCGGGGAGCTGTTTTTT. It translates to CASSSYRGPDTGELFF.

V gene TRBV4-1 combines with J gene TRBJ2-7; D may correspond to TRBD1 or TRBD2 (5 bases each). The CDR3 runs 16 residues. Germline V CDR1 and CDR2: MGHRA, YSYEKL. V was trimmed by 4 bases and J by 0 bases, leaving 16 bases between them. Written as DNA, the CDR3 is TGCGCCAGCAGCCTTTCCGGGACGTTCACCTCCTACGAGCAGTACTTC. This gives the protein CASSLSGTFTSYEQYF.

The sample holds many counts of this clonotype. V gene TRBV7-2 combines with J gene TRBJ2-3; TRBD2 matches at 10 bases. The length of the CDR3 is 16 residues. From germline, CDR1 is SGHTA and CDR2 FQGNSA. V lost 5 bases to trimming and J lost 2 bases; unmatched junction nucleotides: 7. The CDR3 here is CASSTPSGSFTDTQYF. The CDR3 coding sequence is TGTGCCAGCAGCACGCCTAGCGGGAGCTTCACAGATACGCAGTATTTT.

This clonotype was recorded at least ten times. The J gene is TRBJ2-2, the V gene TRBV7-8, with TRBD2 matching over 7 bases. Trimming took 2 bases from V and 1 from J; bases not matched to a gene: 4. Germline V gene sequence: CDR1 SGHVS, CDR2 FQNEAQ. The CDR3 is made up of 16 amino acids. The CDR3 region is CASSLHGGGNTGELFF. CDR3 DNA: TGTGCCAGCAGCTTACATGGCGGGGGGAACACCGGGGAGCTGTTTTTT. Drawing the rest from reference TRBV7-8 and TRBJ2-2, the complete variable domain is GAGVSQSPRYKVAKRGQDVALRCDPISGHVSLFWYQQALGQGPEFLTYFQNEAQLDKSGLPSDRFFAERPEGSVSTLKIQRTQQEDSAVYLCASSLHGGGNTGELFFGEGSRLTVL.

The chain carries TRBV20-1 and TRBJ2-6; no definite D call. The CDR3 runs to 15 residues. In germline, CDR1 is DFQATT, CDR2 SNEGSKA (reference sequence). V gave up 6 bases and J gave up 2 bases, with 14 bases separating them. CDR3: CSAAFGVTGANVLTF. The CDR3 region has the DNA TGCAGTGCGGCATTTGGGGTTACTGGGGCCAACGTCCTGACTTTC.

This clonotype came up a few times. This chain uses TRBV20-1 with TRBJ2-3; D may be TRBD2 (6 bases). The CDR3 has 15 residues. Per germline, CDR1 DFQATT and CDR2 SNEGSKA (reference sequence). Trimming shortened V by 2 bases and J by 0 bases, and 12 bases separated the two germline ends. This CDR3 reads CSARPPSESTDTQYF. Written as DNA, the CDR3 is TGCAGTGCTAGACCACCTAGCGAAAGCACAGATACGCAGTATTTT.

There are a few counts of this clonotype. The CDR3 protein is CSAISSYPPSYEQYF. In nucleotides, the CDR3 is TGCAGTGCCATCTCCTCGTATCCCCCGTCCTACGAGCAGTACTTC. The chain has TRBV20-1 and TRBJ2-7; D is unresolved. The ends were cut back, 6 bases at V and 1 base at J, with 19 bases in the middle. Germline assignment: CDR1 DFQATT and CDR2 SNEGSKA (reference sequence). This CDR3 spans 15 amino acids.